Below are 18 T cell receptor beta chains sequenced from a single sample in a study of T cells in Graves' hyperthyroidism and ophthalmopathy. Researchers amplified the TCR beta CDR3 regions from RNA transcripts. A set of HTBI primers served as the primers for a first-round RT-PCR of the TCR CDR3. TCRdb re-called the multiplex PCR reads with MiXCR, one entry per CDR3 protein. The sample shows about 400,000 distinct CDR3 sequences, 15% to 18% of them seen only once. Sequencing was performed on blood. The receptors were sampled from a woman between 18 and 29 years old with Graves' hyperthyroidism.

This clonotype was counted ten times or more. The V gene is TRBV6-1, the J gene TRBJ1-1; 7 nucleotides line up with TRBD1. This CDR3 has 14 amino acids. The ends lost 6 bases at V and 5 bases at J; junction bases unmatched: 9. The germline V gene has CDR1 MNHNS and CDR2 SASEGT. CDR3 DNA: TGTGCCAGCAGGGGCCAGGGGGTATCAACTGAAGCTTTCTTT. Protein product: CASRGQGVSTEAFF.

In its sample, this clonotype was seen many times. This chain connects TRBV7-2 to TRBJ1-1; D is undetermined. Trimming stripped 5 bases from V and 2 bases from J, with 9 bases between. The CDR3 sequence is 13 residues long. The germline gives CDR1 SGHTA, CDR2 FQGNSA. The CDR3 nucleotides are TGTGCCAGCAGCGTCAGACCTAACACTGAAGCTTTCTTT. This encodes CASSVRPNTEAFF.

This clonotype appeared a few times. A much bigger clone sits one base away, suggesting this may be a read error. The gene calls are TRBV5-1 and TRBJ2-7, with D possibly TRBD2 on 6 matching bases. The CDR3 is 11 residues long. Deletions cut 5 bases from V and 6 bases from J, with 9 bases between. Germline V gene lookup returns CDR1 SGHRS and CDR2 YFSETQ. The DNA for the CDR3 is TGCGCCAGCAGGACCGGGGGCGAGCAGTACTTC. It specifies CASRTGGEQYF.

At least ten counts were recorded for this clonotype. The rearrangement links TRBV5-1 to TRBJ2-5, with 8 bases matching TRBD1. The germline V gene has CDR1 SGHRS and CDR2 YFSETQ. This CDR3 comprises 14 residues. Trimming cost V 0 bases and J 3 bases; bases outside gene matches: 1. The CDR3 sequence: CASSLETGEETQYF. The CDR3 bases are TGCGCCAGCAGCTTGGAGACAGGGGAAGAGACCCAGTACTTC.

This clonotype was detected a few times. The gene calls are TRBV7-9 and TRBJ1-4, with TRBD1 matching over 7 bases. V dropped 5 bases and J dropped 3; count of bases not matched to a gene: 3. Per germline, CDR1 SEHNR and CDR2 FQNEAQ (reference sequence). This CDR3 region has 14 residues. DNA of the CDR3: TGTGCCAGCAGCCCAGACAGGGCTAATGAAAAACTGTTTTTT. Amino acids: CASSPDRANEKLFF.

Of note for this clonotype: A read error is possible here, since a much larger clone lies one base away. The chain carries TRBV20-1 and TRBJ1-1, with D possibly matching TRBD1 (5 bases). The germline V gene encodes CDR1 DFQATT and CDR2 SNEGSKA (reference sequence). This CDR3 has 15 residues. This CDR3 reads CSARSGDGAHTETFF. Written as DNA, the CDR3 is TGCAGTGCTAGATCCGGGGACGGGGCGCACACTGAAACTTTCTTT.

The chain employs TRBV6-2 or TRBV6-3 and TRBJ2-3, with 11 bases aligning to TRBD2. V was clipped by 0 bases and J by 8 bases; unmatched bases: 16. The germline gives CDR1 MNHEY, CDR2 SVGEGT. The length of the CDR3 is 19 residues. The CDR3: CASSYSPSGRPTSRATQYF. In DNA, the CDR3 is TGTGCCAGCAGTTACTCACCTAGCGGGAGGCCTACCTCTCGGGCTACGCAGTATTTT.

This clonotype was found many times. The rearrangement uses TRBV2 and TRBJ2-3; D unclear. This CDR3 has 16 residues. Germline V CDR1 and CDR2: SNHLY, FYNNEI. Trimming took 0 bases from V and 3 from J, leaving 13 bases between them. CDR3 nucleotides: TGTGCCAGCAGTGAAGCGCGCAGGATTAAGACAGATACGCAGTATTTT. Translation gives CASSEARRIKTDTQYF.

Details on this clonotype: A much larger clone lies a single base off, so this may be a read error. The chain employs TRBV6-1 and TRBJ1-1, with a tentative D call TRBD1 (6 bases). Germline lookup yields CDR1 MNHNS and CDR2 SASEGT. CDR3 length: 14 amino acids. The CDR3 loop reads CATSEEGTSTEAFF. CDR3 DNA: TGTGCCACCAGTGAAGAGGGGACAAGCACTGAAGCTTTCTTT.

In this sample, this clonotype turned up a few times. The gene calls are TRBV20-1 and TRBJ2-3; unclear D gene. The CDR3 is made up of 14 amino acids. Between the trimmed V and J ends, which lost 1 base and 0 bases, there was a span of 8 bases. CDR1 is DFQATT and CDR2 is SNEGSKA in the germline V gene (reference sequence). The CDR3 is CSARGLVSTDTQYF. CDR3 in DNA: TGCAGTGCTAGAGGTCTAGTCAGCACAGATACGCAGTATTTT.

This clonotype was seen repeatedly, ten times or more. The chain carries TRBV11-2 and TRBJ2-1; D ambiguous. Germline V gene data show CDR1 as SGHAT and CDR2 as FQNNGV. Trimming removed 0 bases from V and 7 bases from J, with 25 bases in between. The CDR3 has 19 residues. The CDR3 DNA reads TGTGCCAGCAGCTTAGACGGGTTAGGGCTAGTAAAAGGAGAAAATGAGCAGTTCTTC. Translation gives CASSLDGLGLVKGENEQFF.

This clonotype has ten or more counts. The chain combines TRBV11-2 with TRBJ2-5; D may be TRBD1 (6 bases). Germline V gives CDR1 SGHAT, CDR2 FQNNGV. The V and J ends lost 5 bases and 5 bases respectively, with 15 bases between them. The CDR3 is 14 residues long. CDR3 in amino acids: CASSRTVDPETQYF. The CDR3 region has the DNA TGTGCCAGCAGCCGGACAGTTGATCCGGAGACCCAGTACTTC.

The sample holds a few counts of this clonotype. The chain combines TRBV12-3 or TRBV12-4 with TRBJ1-6; 7 nucleotides line up with TRBD1. Unmatched junction bases numbered 8, after V lost 11 bases and J lost 7 bases. The CDR3 sequence is 13 residues long. The CDR3 DNA sequence: TGTGCCTCCTCGGGACAGACCAATTCACCCCTCCACTTT. Its protein product is CASSGQTNSPLHF.

This clonotype was observed many times. The chain is built from TRBV5-1 and TRBJ2-5; D ambiguous. Germline V gene sequence: CDR1 SGHRS, CDR2 YFSETQ. The CDR3 is 13 residues long. Between the trimmed V and J ends, which lost 0 bases and 4 bases, there was a span of 7 bases. The DNA for the CDR3 is TGCGCCAGCAGCTTGGGACAACGAGAGACCCAGTACTTC. Protein: CASSLGQRETQYF.

This clonotype was counted only a few times. The chain joins TRBV5-1 to TRBJ2-2; the match to TRBD2 covers 10 bases. V dropped 4 bases and J dropped 4; count of bases not matched to a gene: 10. Germline V lookup: CDR1 SGHRS, CDR2 YFSETQ. There are 17 residues in the CDR3. The CDR3: CASSKSSSGGRTGELFF. CDR3 in DNA: TGCGCCAGCAGCAAAAGCTCTAGCGGGGGCCGCACCGGGGAGCTGTTTTTT.

This clonotype was seen at least ten times. This rearrangement joins TRBV13 to TRBJ1-2; D gene unclear. Trimming stripped 4 bases from V and 6 bases from J, with 18 bases between. The CDR3 length is 15 residues. In germline, CDR1 is PRHDT, CDR2 FYEKMQ (reference sequence). The CDR3 protein is CASSSRGLNRDGYTF. CDR3 in DNA: TGTGCCAGCAGCTCCCGAGGCCTTAATCGGGATGGCTACACCTTC. The entire variable domain, with the rest obtained from reference TRBV13 and TRBJ1-2, is as follows: AAGVIQSPRHLIKEKRETATLKCYPIPRHDTVYWYQQGPGQDPQFLISFYEKMQSDKGSIPDRFSAQQFSDYHSELNMSSLELGDSALYFCASSSRGLNRDGYTFGSGTRLTVV.

Ten or more counts support this clonotype. The chain combines TRBV7-8 with TRBJ1-5; TRBD1 aligns across 9 bases. Trimming at V came to 1 base and at J to 4 bases, leaving 2 bases not matched to a gene. The CDR3 spans 15 residues. The germline gives CDR1 SGHVS, CDR2 FQNEAQ. CDR3: CASSLVGQGNQPQHF. The DNA for the CDR3 is TGTGCCAGCAGCTTAGTCGGACAGGGGAATCAGCCCCAGCATTTT.

This chain joins TRBV9 and TRBJ2-2; maybe TRBD1 (6 bases). CDR1 and CDR2 from the germline V gene are SGDLS and YYNGEE. This CDR3 has 15 amino acids. V was cut by 4 bases and J by 3 bases, with 13 bases left in between. This CDR3 is CASSNGQTHTGELFF. The CDR3 nucleotides read TGTGCCAGCAGCAATGGACAGACCCACACCGGGGAGCTGTTTTTT.